This paragraph covers one T cell receptor (beta chain) sequence. The antigen is not known. This entry belongs to a study of beta chain features in type 1 diabetes. Germline-derived CDR1 and CDR2 are SGHTA and FQGNSA. With V trimmed by 5 bases and J by 2 bases, 11 bases remained unmatched. This CDR3 is 19 amino acids long. Sorting that relied on CD45RO/CCR7/CD25/CD127/CD95/CD27 yielded CD4+ naive, central memory, regulatory and stem cell-like memory cells. All of the isolated RNA was reverse transcribed, so expressed TCRB transcripts were sequenced. The assay was immunoSEQ multiplex PCR, and TCRdb's table has in-frame clones only and misses some. The sample holds 150,000 to 200,000 clones, almost 65% seen once. Regarding the study as a whole: There was no resolution here of whether HLA type influences TCRB rearrangement. In all four CD4+ subsets, TCRB CDR3 length was significantly, moderately reduced in type 1 diabetes.

The V and J genes are TRBV7-2 and TRBJ2-3, with 15 nucleotides matching TRBD2. Sequences were obtained from naive CD4+ T cells from blood. The TCR originated in a young man with type 1 diabetes. CDR3 sequence: CASSRLPGLAGGSTDTQYF. In DNA, the CDR3 is TGTGCCAGCAGCCGCCTCCCGGGACTAGCGGGGGGTTCCACAGATACGCAGTATTTT.